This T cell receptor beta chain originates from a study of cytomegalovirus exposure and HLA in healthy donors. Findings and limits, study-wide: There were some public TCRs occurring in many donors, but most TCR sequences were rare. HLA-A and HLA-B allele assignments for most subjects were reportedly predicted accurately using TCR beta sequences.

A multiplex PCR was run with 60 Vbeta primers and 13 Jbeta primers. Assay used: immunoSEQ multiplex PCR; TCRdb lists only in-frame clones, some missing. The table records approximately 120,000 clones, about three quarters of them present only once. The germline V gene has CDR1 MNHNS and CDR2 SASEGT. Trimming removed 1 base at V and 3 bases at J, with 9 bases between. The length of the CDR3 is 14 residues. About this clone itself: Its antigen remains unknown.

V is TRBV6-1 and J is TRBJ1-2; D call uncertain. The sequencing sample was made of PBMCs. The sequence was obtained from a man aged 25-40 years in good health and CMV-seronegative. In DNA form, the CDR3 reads TGTGCCAGCAGTGAAGAGAAAACATACTATGGCTACACCTTC. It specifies CASSEEKTYYGYTF.